One and the same sample provided the 2 T cell receptor beta chains below, sequenced in a study of read filtering for tumor transcriptome and immune sequencing. Molecular barcoded adaptors covering alpha/delta and beta/gamma chains were used on roughly 400 ng RNA. TCRdb ran MiXCR on the reads and lists one entry per CDR3 protein. Of approximately 140,000 distinct CDR3 sequences in the sample, 13% are singletons; the top ten hold 7.5% to 10%. What was sequenced was a population of CD138-negative cells sorted from bone marrow. The receptors shown here come from a donor at least 40 years old with multiple myeloma.

This clonotype was found many times. The V and J genes are TRBV7-2 and TRBJ2-7, with D possibly being TRBD2 (5 bases). In germline, CDR1 is SGHTA, CDR2 FQGNSA. The length of the CDR3 is 13 residues. Deletions cut 1 base from V and 5 bases from J, with 9 bases between. The CDR3 region has the DNA TGTGCCAGCAGCTTAGGCTTCGGGAACGAGCAGTACTTC. The encoded protein is CASSLGFGNEQYF.

This clonotype was seen at least ten times. CDR3 nucleotide sequence: TGTGCCAGCAGCCCTGATAGCGGCCACACAGATACGCAGTATTTT. This translates into CASSPDSGHTDTQYF. The rearrangement links TRBV7-3 to TRBJ2-3; D is possibly TRBD2 (6 bases). Looked up from germline, CDR1 is SGHTA and CDR2 is FQGTGA. The CDR3 has 15 residues. Trimming took 5 bases from V and 2 from J, leaving 14 bases between them.